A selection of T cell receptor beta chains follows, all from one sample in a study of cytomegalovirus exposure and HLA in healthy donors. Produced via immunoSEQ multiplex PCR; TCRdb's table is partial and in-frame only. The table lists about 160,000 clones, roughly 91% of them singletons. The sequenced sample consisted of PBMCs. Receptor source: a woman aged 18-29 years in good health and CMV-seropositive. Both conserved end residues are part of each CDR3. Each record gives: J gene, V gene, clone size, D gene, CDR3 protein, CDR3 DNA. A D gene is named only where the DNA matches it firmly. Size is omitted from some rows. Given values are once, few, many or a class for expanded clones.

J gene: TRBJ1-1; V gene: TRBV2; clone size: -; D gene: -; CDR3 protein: CASSDQKRVDTEAFF; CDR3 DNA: TGTGCCAGCAGTGACCAGAAGAGGGTCGACACTGAAGCTTTCTTT
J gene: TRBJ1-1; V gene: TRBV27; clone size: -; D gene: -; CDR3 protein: CASSLSTANTEAFF; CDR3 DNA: TGTGCCAGCAGTTTATCGACAGCGAACACTGAAGCTTTCTTT
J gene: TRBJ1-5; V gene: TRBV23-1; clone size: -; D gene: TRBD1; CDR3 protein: CASSLAGSRDSSRYSNQPQHF; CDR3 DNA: TGCGCCAGCAGTCTAGCAGGATCCCGGGACAGCTCTAGGTATAGCAATCAGCCCCAGCATTTT
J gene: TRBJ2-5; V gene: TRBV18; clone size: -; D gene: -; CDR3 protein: CASSPPNAGETQYF; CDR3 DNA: TGTGCCAGCTCACCACCGAATGCGGGAGAGACCCAGTACTTC
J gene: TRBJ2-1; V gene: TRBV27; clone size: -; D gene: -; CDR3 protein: CASSSGGSTNNEQFF; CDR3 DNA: TGTGCCAGCAGTTCAGGGGGGTCTACAAACAATGAGCAGTTCTTC
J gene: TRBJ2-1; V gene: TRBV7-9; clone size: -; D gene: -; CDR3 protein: CASSRGQYNEQFF; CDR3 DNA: TGTGCCAGCAGCCGGGGTCAATACAATGAGCAGTTCTTC
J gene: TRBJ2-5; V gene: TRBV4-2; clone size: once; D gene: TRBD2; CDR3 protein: CASSQLLAGAETQYF; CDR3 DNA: TGTGCCAGCAGCCAGCTACTAGCGGGAGCGGAGACCCAGTACTTC
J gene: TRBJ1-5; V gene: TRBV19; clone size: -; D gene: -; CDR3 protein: CASQIGGAGNQPQHF; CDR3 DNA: TGTGCCAGTCAAATAGGGGGGGCTGGTAATCAGCCCCAGCATTTT
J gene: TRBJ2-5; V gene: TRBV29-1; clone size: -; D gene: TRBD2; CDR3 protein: CSVRLAGGEETQYF; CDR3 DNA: TGCAGCGTACGACTAGCGGGAGGAGAAGAGACCCAGTACTTC
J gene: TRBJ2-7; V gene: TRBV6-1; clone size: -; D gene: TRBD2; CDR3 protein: CASSPPLAGAYEQYF; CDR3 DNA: TGTGCCAGCAGTCCCCCTTTAGCGGGCGCCTACGAGCAGTACTTC
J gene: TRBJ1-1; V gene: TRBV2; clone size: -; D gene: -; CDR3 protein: CASRVGQAGHTEAFF; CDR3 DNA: TGTGCCAGCAGGGTGGGCCAGGCGGGGCACACTGAAGCTTTCTTT
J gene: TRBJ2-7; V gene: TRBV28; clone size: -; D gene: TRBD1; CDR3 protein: CATQTGGDEQYF; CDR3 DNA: TGTGCCACCCAAACAGGGGGCGACGAGCAGTACTTC
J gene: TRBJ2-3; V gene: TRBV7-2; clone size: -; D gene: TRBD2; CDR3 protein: CASSLSGSGGDTQYF; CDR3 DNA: TGTGCCAGCAGCTTGTCGGGGAGCGGGGGAGATACGCAGTATTTT
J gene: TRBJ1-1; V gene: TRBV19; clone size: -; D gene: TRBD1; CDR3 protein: CASSKGSAGGSGTEAFF; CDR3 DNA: TGTGCCAGTAGTAAGGGGAGTGCAGGGGGCAGCGGCACTGAAGCTTTCTTT
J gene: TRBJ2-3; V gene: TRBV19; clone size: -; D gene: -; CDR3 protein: CASSTTSTDTQYF; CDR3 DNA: TGTGCCAGTAGTACGACTAGCACAGATACGCAGTATTTT
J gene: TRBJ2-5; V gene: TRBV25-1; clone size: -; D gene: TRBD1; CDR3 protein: CASSEAGTGAAETQYF; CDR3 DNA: TGTGCCAGCAGTGAAGCTGGGACAGGGGCGGCAGAGACCCAGTACTTC
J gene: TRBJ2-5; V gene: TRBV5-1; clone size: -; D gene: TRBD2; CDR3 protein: CASSLGAGVETQYF; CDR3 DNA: TGCGCCAGCAGCTTAGGAGCGGGAGTTGAGACCCAGTACTTC
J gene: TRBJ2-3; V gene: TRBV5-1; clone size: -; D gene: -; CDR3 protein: CASSIQGFTDTQYF; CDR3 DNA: TGCGCCAGCAGCATACAGGGTTTTACAGATACGCAGTATTTT
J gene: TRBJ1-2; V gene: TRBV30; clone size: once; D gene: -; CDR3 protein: CAWRRGQGGYTF; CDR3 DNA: TGTGCCTGGAGGAGAGGTCAGGGTGGCTACACCTTC
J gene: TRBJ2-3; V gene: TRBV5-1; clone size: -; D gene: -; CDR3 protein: CASSSRNSPVTDTQYF; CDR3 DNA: TGCGCCAGCAGCTCCCGAAACAGCCCCGTCACAGATACGCAGTATTTT
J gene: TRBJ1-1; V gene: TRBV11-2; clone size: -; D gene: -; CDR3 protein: CASSLPTTGPAFF; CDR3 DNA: TGTGCCAGCAGCTTACCCACGACAGGCCCGGCTTTCTTT
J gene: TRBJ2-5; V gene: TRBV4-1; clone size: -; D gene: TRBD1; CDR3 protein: CASSYQTGLQETQYF; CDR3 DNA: TGCGCCAGCAGCTATCAGACAGGGCTCCAAGAGACCCAGTACTTC
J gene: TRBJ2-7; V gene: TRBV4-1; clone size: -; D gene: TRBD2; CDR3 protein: CASSQREDEQYF; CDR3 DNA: TGCGCCAGCAGCCAGCGGGAGGACGAGCAGTACTTC
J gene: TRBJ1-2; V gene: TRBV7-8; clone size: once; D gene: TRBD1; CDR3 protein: CASSLKTGYLLTNYGYTF; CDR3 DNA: TGTGCCAGCAGCCTAAAGACAGGGTACCTATTAACTAACTATGGCTACACCTTC
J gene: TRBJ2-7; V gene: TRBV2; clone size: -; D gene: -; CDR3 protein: CASRTLGEIYEQYF; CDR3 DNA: TGTGCCAGCAGAACCCTTGGGGAGATTTACGAGCAGTACTTC
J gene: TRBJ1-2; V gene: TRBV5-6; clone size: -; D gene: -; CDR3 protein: CASSFNFYGYTF; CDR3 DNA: TGTGCCAGCAGCTTTAATTTCTATGGCTACACCTTC
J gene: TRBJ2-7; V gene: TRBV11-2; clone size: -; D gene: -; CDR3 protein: CASSFIVGDYEQYF; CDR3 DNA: TGTGCCAGCAGCTTTATAGTGGGAGACTACGAGCAGTACTTC
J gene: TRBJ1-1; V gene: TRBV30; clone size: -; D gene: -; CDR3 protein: CAWSFRGNTEAFF; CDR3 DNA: TGTGCCTGGAGTTTCAGGGGGAACACTGAAGCTTTCTTT
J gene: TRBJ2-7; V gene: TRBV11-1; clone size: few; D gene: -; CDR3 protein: CASSLKSAGGQYF; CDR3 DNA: TGTGCCAGCAGCTTAAAGTCTGCCGGCGGGCAGTACTTC
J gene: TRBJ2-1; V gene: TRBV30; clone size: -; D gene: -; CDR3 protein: CAWSVGLRSYNEQFF; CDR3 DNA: TGTGCCTGGAGTGTGGGGCTAAGGTCCTACAATGAGCAGTTCTTC
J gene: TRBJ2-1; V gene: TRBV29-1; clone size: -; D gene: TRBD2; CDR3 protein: CSVTRGSGRYNEQFF; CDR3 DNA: TGCAGCGTTACTCGTGGTAGCGGGAGATACAATGAGCAGTTCTTC